Listed below are T cell receptor beta chains from one sample, sequenced in a study of CD8 T cells in ankylosing spondylitis. TCRdb re-called the 5' RACE reads with MiXCR, one entry per CDR3 protein. The data show 130,000 or so distinct CDR3 sequences, 17% seen once. The sequenced material came from blood, either unsorted or a sorted T cell fraction (not recorded which). Receptors originate from a male donor with ankylosing spondylitis. Both conserved end residues are part of each CDR3.

>TRBJ1-2|TRBV28
CASGLGWAGYTF
>TRBJ1-1|TRBV29-1
CSVRRGMNTEAFF
>TRBJ1-2|TRBV10-3
CAISERQNGYTF
>TRBJ2-7|TRBV7-8
CASSKGTVESHEQYF
>TRBJ2-3|TRBV5-1
CASSYRGHTQYF
>TRBJ2-3|TRBV24-1
CATSDLQATSTDTQYF
>TRBJ2-7|TRBV4-3
CASSHTRRNYEQYF
>TRBJ2-1|TRBV27
CASSHRLAGVNEQFF
>TRBJ2-1|TRBV7-9
CASSPTLKGPYNEQFF
>TRBJ2-1|TRBV28
CASSLGTSGGIDNEQFF
>TRBJ2-1|TRBV15
CATSRMDGSLWSYNEQFF
>TRBJ2-7|TRBV9
CASSVEDGPSFEQYF
>TRBJ2-1|TRBV7-8
CASSLDRGTEQFF
>TRBJ2-1|TRBV5-1
CASSFRDEHNEQFF
>TRBJ2-4|TRBV7-2
CASSLWFTGKNIQYF
>TRBJ2-7|TRBV3-1
CASSLGLATSYEQYF
>TRBJ2-5|TRBV3-1
CASSDSLGTSETQYF
>TRBJ2-5|TRBV5-1
CASSLLETQYF
>TRBJ2-5|TRBV27
CASSSTGSETQYF
>TRBJ2-7|TRBV5-6
CASSSGLTYEQYF
>TRBJ2-2|TRBV6-2/TRBV6-3
CASSYRLAGGPNTGELFF
>TRBJ2-3|TRBV24-1
CATSDLAGSPAPMHF
>TRBJ2-5|TRBV7-8
CASSLATGGWGETQYF
>TRBJ2-7|TRBV2
CASSDFRGSYEQYF
>TRBJ2-7|TRBV27
CASSLSGSLDEQYF
>TRBJ2-7|TRBV12-3/TRBV12-4
CASSSTSGSDYEQYF
>TRBJ1-1|TRBV9
CASSVDGAEAFF
>TRBJ1-2|TRBV27
CASSAGVDYEGYTF
>TRBJ1-2|TRBV12-3/TRBV12-4
CASSPTGVGYTF
>TRBJ1-1|TRBV27
CASSLTGLGTEAFF